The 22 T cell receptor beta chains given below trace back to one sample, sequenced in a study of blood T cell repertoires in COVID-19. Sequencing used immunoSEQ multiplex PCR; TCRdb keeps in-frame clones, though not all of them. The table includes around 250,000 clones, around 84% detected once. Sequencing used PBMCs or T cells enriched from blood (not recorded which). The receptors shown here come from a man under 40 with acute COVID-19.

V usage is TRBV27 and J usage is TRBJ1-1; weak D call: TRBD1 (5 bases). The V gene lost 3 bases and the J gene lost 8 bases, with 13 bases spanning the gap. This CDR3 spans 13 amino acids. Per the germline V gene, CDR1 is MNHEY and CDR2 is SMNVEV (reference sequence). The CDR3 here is CASSLLREGEAFF. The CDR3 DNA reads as TGTGCCAGCAGTTTGCTCAGGGAGGGAGAAGCTTTCTTT.

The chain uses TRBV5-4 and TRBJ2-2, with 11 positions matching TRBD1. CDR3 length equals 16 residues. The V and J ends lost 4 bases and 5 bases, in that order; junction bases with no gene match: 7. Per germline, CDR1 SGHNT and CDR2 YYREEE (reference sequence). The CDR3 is CASSPGQGAGTGELFF. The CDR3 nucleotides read TGTGCCAGCAGCCCCGGACAGGGGGCAGGAACCGGGGAGCTGTTTTTT.

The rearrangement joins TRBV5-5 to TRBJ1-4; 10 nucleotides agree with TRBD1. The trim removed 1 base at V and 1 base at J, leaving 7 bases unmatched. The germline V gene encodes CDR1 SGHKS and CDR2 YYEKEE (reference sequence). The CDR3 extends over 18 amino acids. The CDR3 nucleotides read TGTGCCAGCAGCTTGTGGCGACAGGGGGCGCGAACTAATGAAAAACTGTTTTTT. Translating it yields CASSLWRQGARTNEKLFF.

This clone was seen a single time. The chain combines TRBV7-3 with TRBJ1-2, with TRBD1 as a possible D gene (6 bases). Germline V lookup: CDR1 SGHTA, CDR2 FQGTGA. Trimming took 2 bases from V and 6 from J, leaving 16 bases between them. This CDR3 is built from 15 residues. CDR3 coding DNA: TGTGCCAGCAGCTTAGGGCTGGGCGAGGGGGATGGCTACACCTTC. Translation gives CASSLGLGEGDGYTF.

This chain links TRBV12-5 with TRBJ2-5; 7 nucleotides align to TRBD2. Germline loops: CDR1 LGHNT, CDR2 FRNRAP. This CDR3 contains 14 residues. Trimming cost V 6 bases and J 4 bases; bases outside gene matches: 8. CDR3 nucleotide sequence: TGTGCTAGTGGACTAGCGACCAACGGAGAGACCCAGTACTTC. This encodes CASGLATNGETQYF.

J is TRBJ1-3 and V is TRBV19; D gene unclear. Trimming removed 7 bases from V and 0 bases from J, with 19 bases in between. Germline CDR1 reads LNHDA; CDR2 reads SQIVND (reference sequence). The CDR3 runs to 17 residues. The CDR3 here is CASKNSTRPTSGNTIYF. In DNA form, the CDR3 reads TGTGCCAGTAAAAATTCGACCAGGCCGACCTCTGGAAACACCATATATTTT.

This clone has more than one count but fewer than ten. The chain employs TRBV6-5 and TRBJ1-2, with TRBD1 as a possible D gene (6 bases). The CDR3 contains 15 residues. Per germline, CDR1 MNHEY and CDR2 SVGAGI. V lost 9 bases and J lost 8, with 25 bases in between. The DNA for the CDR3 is TGTGCCAGTACTGCGAACAGGGAAATCATCGTAGGCTACACCTTC. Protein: CASTANREIIVGYTF.

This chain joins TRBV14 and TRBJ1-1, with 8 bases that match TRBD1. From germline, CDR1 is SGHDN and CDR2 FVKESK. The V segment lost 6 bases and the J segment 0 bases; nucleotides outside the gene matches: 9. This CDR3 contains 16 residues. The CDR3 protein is CASSPNRGFLNTEAFF. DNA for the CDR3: TGTGCCAGCAGTCCTAACAGGGGGTTTTTGAACACTGAAGCTTTCTTT.

CDR3 bases: TGTGCCACCAGCAGGGGGGGGACAGGGGACTACACCTTC. Its translation is CATSRGGTGDYTF. The chain joins TRBV15 to TRBJ1-2; 10 nucleotides agree with TRBD1. V was pared by 3 bases and J by 10 bases, with 5 bases of the junction left unmatched. Germline V lookup: CDR1 LNHNV, CDR2 YYDKDF (reference sequence). The CDR3 is 13 residues long.

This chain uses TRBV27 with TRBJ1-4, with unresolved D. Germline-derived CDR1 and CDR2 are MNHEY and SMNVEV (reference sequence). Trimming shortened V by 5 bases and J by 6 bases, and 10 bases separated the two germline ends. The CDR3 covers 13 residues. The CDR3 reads CASSPSSYEKLFF. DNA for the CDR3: TGTGCCAGCAGTCCTAGCTCCTATGAAAAACTGTTTTTT.

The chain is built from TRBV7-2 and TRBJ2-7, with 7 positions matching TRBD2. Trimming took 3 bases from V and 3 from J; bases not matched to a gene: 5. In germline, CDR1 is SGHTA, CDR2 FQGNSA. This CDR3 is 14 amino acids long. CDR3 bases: TGTGCCAGCAGCTTTTCCGGGGGGAACTACGAGCAGTACGTC. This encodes CASSFSGGNYEQYV.

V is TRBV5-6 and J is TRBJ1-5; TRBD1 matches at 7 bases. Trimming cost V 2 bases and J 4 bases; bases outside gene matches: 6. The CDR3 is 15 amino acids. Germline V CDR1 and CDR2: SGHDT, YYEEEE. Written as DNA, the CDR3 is TGTGCCAGCAGCTTAAGGGGGCAAGGAAATCAGCCCCAGCATTTT. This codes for CASSLRGQGNQPQHF.

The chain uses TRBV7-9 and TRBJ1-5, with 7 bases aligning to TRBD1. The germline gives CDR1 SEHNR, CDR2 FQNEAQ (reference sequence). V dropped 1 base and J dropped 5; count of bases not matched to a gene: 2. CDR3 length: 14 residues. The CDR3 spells CASSLGGGYQPQHF. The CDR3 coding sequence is TGTGCCAGCAGCTTAGGAGGGGGCTATCAGCCCCAGCATTTT. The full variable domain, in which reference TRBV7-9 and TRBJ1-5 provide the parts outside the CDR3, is DTGVSQNPRHKITKRGQNVTFRCDPISEHNRLYWYRQTLGQGPEFLTYFQNEAQLEKSRLLSDRFSAERPKGSFSTLEIQRTEQGDSAMYLCASSLGGGYQPQHFGDGTRLSIL.

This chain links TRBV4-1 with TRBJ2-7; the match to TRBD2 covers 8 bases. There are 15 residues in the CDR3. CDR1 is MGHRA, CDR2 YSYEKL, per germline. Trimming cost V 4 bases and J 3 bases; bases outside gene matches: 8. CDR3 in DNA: TGCGCCAGCAGCCGCCTCTTCACTAGCGGCTACGAGCAGTACGTC. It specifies CASSRLFTSGYEQYV.

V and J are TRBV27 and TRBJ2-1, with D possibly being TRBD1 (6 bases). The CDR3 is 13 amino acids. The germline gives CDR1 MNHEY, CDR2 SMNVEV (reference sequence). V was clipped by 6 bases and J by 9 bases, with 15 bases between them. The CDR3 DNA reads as TGTGCCAGCAGCCGCTACAGGGCGGGTGAGCAGTTCTTC. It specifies CASSRYRAGEQFF.

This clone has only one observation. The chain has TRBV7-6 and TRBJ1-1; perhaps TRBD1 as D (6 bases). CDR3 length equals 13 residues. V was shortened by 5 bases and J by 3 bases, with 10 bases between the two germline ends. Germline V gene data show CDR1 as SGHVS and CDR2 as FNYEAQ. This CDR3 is CASSPNRDTEAFF. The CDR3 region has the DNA TGTGCCAGCAGCCCGAACAGGGACACTGAAGCTTTCTTT.

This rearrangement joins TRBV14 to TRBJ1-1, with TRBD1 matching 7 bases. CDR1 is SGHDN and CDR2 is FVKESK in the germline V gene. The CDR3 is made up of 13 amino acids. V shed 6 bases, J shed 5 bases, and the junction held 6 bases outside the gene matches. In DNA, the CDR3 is TGTGCCAGCAGAGAGACAGGGTTGACTGAAGCTTTCTTT. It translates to CASRETGLTEAFF.

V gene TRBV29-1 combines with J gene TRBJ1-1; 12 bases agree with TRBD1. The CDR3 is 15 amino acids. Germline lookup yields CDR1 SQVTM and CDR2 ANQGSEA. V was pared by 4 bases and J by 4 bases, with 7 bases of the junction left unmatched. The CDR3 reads CSVARDRGHFTEAFF. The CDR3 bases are TGCAGCGTTGCCCGGGACAGGGGGCATTTCACTGAAGCTTTCTTT.

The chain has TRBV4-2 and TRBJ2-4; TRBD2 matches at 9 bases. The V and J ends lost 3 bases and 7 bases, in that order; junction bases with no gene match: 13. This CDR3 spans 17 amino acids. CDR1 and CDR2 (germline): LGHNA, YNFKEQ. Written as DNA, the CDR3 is TGTGCCAGCAGCCAGGTAACTAGCGGGCAAAACGGGAACATTCAGTACTTC. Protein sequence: CASSQVTSGQNGNIQYF.

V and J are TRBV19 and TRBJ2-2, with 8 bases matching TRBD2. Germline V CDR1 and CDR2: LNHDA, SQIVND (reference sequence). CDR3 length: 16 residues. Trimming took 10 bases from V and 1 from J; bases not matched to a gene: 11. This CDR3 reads CATSSTGRGNTGELFF. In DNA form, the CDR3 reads TGTGCCACCTCCTCAACCGGGAGGGGGAACACCGGGGAGCTGTTTTTT.

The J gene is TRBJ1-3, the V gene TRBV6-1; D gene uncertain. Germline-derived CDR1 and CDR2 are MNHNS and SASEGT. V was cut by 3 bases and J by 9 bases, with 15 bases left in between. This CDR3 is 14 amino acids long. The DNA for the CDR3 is TGTGCCAGCAGTGAGTGGAGAACGGCGGGCACCATATATTTT. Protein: CASSEWRTAGTIYF.

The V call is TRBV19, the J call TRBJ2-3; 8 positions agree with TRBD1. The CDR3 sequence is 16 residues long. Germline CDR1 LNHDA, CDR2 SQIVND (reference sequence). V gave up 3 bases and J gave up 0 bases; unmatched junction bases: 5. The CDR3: CASSMGTGRSTDTQYF. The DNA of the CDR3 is TGTGCCAGTAGTATGGGGACAGGACGTAGCACAGATACGCAGTATTTT.